The next 29 T cell receptor beta chains were all read from a single sample in a study of T-cell memory formation after mild COVID-19. TCRdb reprocessed the 5' RACE reads via MiXCR and lists one record per CDR3 protein. The data show about 210,000 distinct CDR3 sequences, 10% to 13% seen once. Sequencing was performed on PBMCs or a T cell subset sorted from them (not recorded which). These TCRs come from a man aged 18 to 30 who had mild COVID-19 (a few samples of this study predate the infection). Cell type and time point are not known.

The chain joins TRBV20-1 to TRBJ1-2; D gene uncertain. Germline V gene sequence: CDR1 DFQATT, CDR2 SNEGSKA (reference sequence). The CDR3 contains 13 residues. Between the trimmed V and J ends, which lost 6 bases and 12 bases, there was a span of 23 bases. CDR3 region: CSAAGNGPQADTF. DNA for the CDR3: TGCAGTGCCGCTGGGAACGGACCCCAGGCGGACACCTTC.

About this clonotype itself: The CDR3 does not close with the conserved phenylalanine or tryptophan, likely indicating a read error. The chain carries TRBV20-1 and TRBJ2-5; 10 positions match TRBD1. Germline trimming cut 3 bases from V and 6 bases from J; bases unmatched to any gene: 4. This CDR3 is built from 13 residues. CDR1 and CDR2 (germline): DFQATT, SNEGSKA (reference sequence). This CDR3 is CSASDRGRQTQYS. CDR3 in DNA: TGCAGTGCTAGTGACAGGGGGCGTCAGACCCAGTACTCC.

In this sample, this clonotype turned up a few times. The chain couples TRBV18 to TRBJ1-1; D is unresolved. This CDR3 has 15 residues. CDR1 KGHSH and CDR2 LQKENI come from the germline V gene. The germline V and J ends were trimmed by 3 bases and 0 bases, with 11 bases remaining between them. DNA for the CDR3: TGTGCCAGCTCACCGCGGCGGCTAATGAACACTGAAGCTTTCTTT. Translating it yields CASSPRRLMNTEAFF.

This clonotype was picked up a small number of times. The J gene is TRBJ2-3, the V gene TRBV6-5; D possibly corresponds to TRBD1 (7 bases). The CDR3 runs 15 residues. In germline, CDR1 is MNHEY, CDR2 SVGAGI. The V end lost 6 bases, the J end lost 0 bases, and 13 bases lay between the germline ends. The CDR3 DNA is TGTGCCAGCAGAGCGACAGGGAGGAGCACAGATACGCAGTATTTT. Translated: CASRATGRSTDTQYF.

This clonotype has a handful of counts. The rearrangement links TRBV6-2 or TRBV6-3 to TRBJ2-7, with a weak D call TRBD2 (5 bases). V lost 5 bases to trimming and J lost 9 bases, with 14 bases between them. From germline, CDR1 is MNHEY and CDR2 SVGEGT. This CDR3 has 12 amino acids. The CDR3 DNA reads TGTGCCAGCAGTACGCCCCGACTAAGGCAGTACGTC. Amino acids: CASSTPRLRQYV.

The J gene is TRBJ1-6, the V gene TRBV9; a weak D match, TRBD1 (5 bases). With 5 bases removed from V and 3 bases from J, the gap between germline ends came to 9 bases. This CDR3 is 14 amino acids long. Germline V gene data show CDR1 as SGDLS and CDR2 as YYNGEE. Written as DNA, the CDR3 is TGTGCCAGCAGAGGGGCCAGCTATAATTCACCCCTCCACTTT. This gives the protein CASRGASYNSPLHF.

The chain uses TRBV6-5 and TRBJ2-5, with 9 bases identical to TRBD1. Germline V CDR1 and CDR2: MNHEY, SVGAGI. CDR3 length: 13 amino acids. Trimming at V came to 7 bases and at J to 4 bases, leaving 4 bases not matched to a gene. The CDR3 nucleotides read TGTGCCAGCATCCAGACAGGGGGAGAGACCCAGTACTTC. Protein product: CASIQTGGETQYF.

Ten or more counts support this clonotype. The J gene is TRBJ2-1, the V gene TRBV20-1; the D gene is possibly TRBD2 (5 bases). The V gene's germline CDR1 is DFQATT and CDR2 SNEGSKA (reference sequence). The length of the CDR3 is 12 residues. V lost 3 bases, J lost 5 bases, and 8 bases lay in between. The CDR3 loop reads CSARFGDNEQFF. For the CDR3, the DNA is TGCAGTGCTAGGTTCGGGGACAATGAGCAGTTCTTC.

The CDR3 DNA is TGTGCCATCAGTGCTGGGACAGGGGCCTACGAGCAGTACGTC. Its protein is CAISAGTGAYEQYV. V is TRBV10-3 and J is TRBJ2-7; 10 bases align to TRBD1. CDR1 ENHRY and CDR2 SYGVKD come from the germline V gene. The V segment lost 4 bases and the J segment 2 bases; nucleotides outside the gene matches: 2. This CDR3 is 14 amino acids long.

This clonotype was picked up many times. The gene calls are TRBV5-1 and TRBJ1-2, with D unclear. CDR3 length: 16 residues. Looked up from germline, CDR1 is SGHRS and CDR2 is YFSETQ. With 4 bases removed from V and 0 bases from J, the gap between germline ends came to 16 bases. In nucleotides, the CDR3 is TGCGCCAGCAGCGACATCCCAGGAGACCCTAACTATGGCTACACCTTC. As protein: CASSDIPGDPNYGYTF.

This clonotype came up a few times. The chain joins TRBV10-1 to TRBJ1-2, with 9 bases identical to TRBD1. V lost 5 bases, J lost 8 bases, and 6 bases stayed unmatched. This CDR3 contains 13 residues. Germline CDR1 is WNHNN and CDR2 is SYGVQD (reference sequence). The CDR3 DNA reads TGCGCCAGCAGTTCCAGGACAGGGGCCGGCTACACCTTC. Its translation is CASSSRTGAGYTF.

This clonotype came up a few times. This chain connects TRBV5-6 to TRBJ1-1; the match to TRBD1 covers 8 bases. V dropped 5 bases and J dropped 1; count of bases not matched to a gene: 7. The V gene's germline CDR1 is SGHDT and CDR2 YYEEEE. The CDR3 extends over 15 amino acids. The CDR3 loop reads CASRDRGRGNTEAFF. CDR3 bases: TGTGCCAGCAGAGACAGGGGCCGGGGGAACACTGAAGCTTTCTTT.

At least ten counts were recorded for this clonotype. This chain uses TRBV5-1 with TRBJ2-1; no clear D gene. There are 12 residues in the CDR3. CDR1 and CDR2 from the germline V gene are SGHRS and YFSETQ. V dropped 4 bases and J dropped 7 bases, with 9 bases sitting between them. CDR3 DNA: TGCGCCAGCAGCCCGATCGGTAATGAGCAGTTCTTC. Residues: CASSPIGNEQFF.

The chain couples TRBV20-1 to TRBJ2-1, with unresolved D. V lost 1 base to trimming and J lost 4 bases, with 8 bases between them. Germline CDR1 DFQATT, CDR2 SNEGSKA (reference sequence). The CDR3 sequence is 13 residues long. CDR3 residues: CSARVRVYNEQFF. The CDR3 DNA follows: TGCAGTGCTAGAGTCAGAGTGTACAATGAGCAGTTCTTC.

This clonotype was recorded only once. The rearrangement uses TRBV15 and TRBJ1-2, with D possibly being TRBD1 (5 bases). Germline assignment: CDR1 LNHNV and CDR2 YYDKDF (reference sequence). The CDR3 runs 15 residues. Between the trimmed V and J ends, which lost 0 bases and 2 bases, there was a span of 10 bases. Here the CDR3 reads CATSRDLQGNYGYTF. The CDR3 DNA reads as TGTGCCACCAGCAGAGATTTGCAGGGCAACTATGGCTACACCTTC.

The chain combines TRBV20-1 with TRBJ2-3; 11 nucleotides agree with TRBD2. The germline gives CDR1 DFQATT, CDR2 SNEGSKA (reference sequence). The CDR3 totals 15 residues. Trimming cost V 1 base and J 1 base; bases outside gene matches: 1. The CDR3 region is CSARGSGGGTDTQYF. The CDR3 DNA reads as TGCAGTGCTAGAGGTAGCGGGGGGGGCACAGATACGCAGTATTTT.

This chain uses TRBV4-3 with TRBJ1-4; a weak D match, TRBD1 (6 bases). CDR1 and CDR2 (germline): LGHNA, YSLEER. V was clipped by 0 bases and J by 8 bases, with 13 bases between them. This CDR3 region has 15 residues. The CDR3 bases are TGCGCCAGCAGCCAAGAGGGGGCAACCAAGGAAAAACTGTTTTTT. Protein: CASSQEGATKEKLFF.

This clonotype occurred many times. The rearrangement links TRBV7-2 to TRBJ2-5, with 11 bases matching TRBD2. Germline V gene sequence: CDR1 SGHTA, CDR2 FQGNSA. The CDR3 is 15 residues long. The V gene end was trimmed by 3 bases and the J gene end by 3 bases; junction bases not matched to a gene: 3. CDR3: CASSFLAGGKETQYF. The CDR3, as DNA: TGTGCCAGCAGCTTCCTAGCGGGGGGCAAAGAGACCCAGTACTTC.

A few counts support this clonotype. The chain has TRBV15 and TRBJ2-1; maybe TRBD1 (6 bases). The CDR3 is 14 residues long. The V end was cut by 1 base, the J end by 4 bases, with 8 bases between. Per the germline V gene, CDR1 is LNHNV and CDR2 is YYDKDF (reference sequence). The CDR3 DNA is TGTGCCACCAGCAGAGGGACAGTTTACAATGAGCAGTTCTTC. The encoded protein is CATSRGTVYNEQFF.

This clonotype was seen a handful of times. V gene TRBV7-9 combines with J gene TRBJ2-1, with 16 bases fitting TRBD2. J gave up 1 base and V 0 bases, and 6 bases lay outside the gene matches. Germline V gene sequence: CDR1 SEHNR, CDR2 FQNEAQ (reference sequence). CDR3 length: 20 amino acids. The DNA of the CDR3 is TGTGCCAGCAGCTTAGCCCCCGGGACTAGCGGGGGGGCATCCTACAATGAGCAGTTCTTC. It is translated as CASSLAPGTSGGASYNEQFF.

This clonotype was seen ten or more times. The chain carries TRBV7-9 and TRBJ2-3; the D is unclear. The CDR3 has 13 residues. V was cut by 1 base and J by 3 bases, with 5 bases left in between. The germline CDR1 and CDR2 sequences are SEHNR and FQNEAQ (reference sequence). CDR3 region: CASSLVFTDTQYF. The CDR3 DNA reads as TGTGCCAGCAGCTTAGTCTTTACAGATACGCAGTATTTT.

This clonotype was picked up a small number of times. V is TRBV5-1 and J is TRBJ1-2; TRBD1 matches 7 bases. V lost 4 bases, J lost 6 bases, and 6 bases stayed unmatched. CDR1 is SGHRS and CDR2 is YFSETQ in the germline V gene. This CDR3 is built from 13 residues. For the CDR3, the DNA is TGCGCCAGCAGCCCGACAGGGAAGGATGGCTACACCTTC. Translation: CASSPTGKDGYTF.

This clonotype was seen only a few times. This chain links TRBV7-9 with TRBJ2-1; TRBD1 aligns across 10 bases. Germline V gives CDR1 SEHNR, CDR2 FQNEAQ (reference sequence). CDR3 length: 17 amino acids. Losses at the gene ends were 4 bases for V and 4 bases for J; bases not matched to a gene: 10. The DNA for the CDR3 is TGTGCCAGCAGCTCAGGACAGGGGGGATCAGAATACAATGAGCAGTTCTTC. Residues: CASSSGQGGSEYNEQFF.

This clonotype was observed many times. This rearrangement joins TRBV20-1 to TRBJ1-3; D is ambiguous. The CDR3 is made up of 12 amino acids. The ends were cut back, 5 bases at V and 4 bases at J, with 9 bases in the middle. Germline CDR1 and CDR2: DFQATT and SNEGSKA (reference sequence). The CDR3 region is CSAAGPGNTIYF. The CDR3 nucleotides are TGCAGTGCTGCTGGGCCCGGAAACACCATATATTTT.

This clonotype came up a few times. This chain uses TRBV4-2 with TRBJ2-6, with TRBD1 matching over 10 bases. Germline CDR1 is LGHNA and CDR2 is YNFKEQ. V shed 4 bases and J 2 bases; nucleotides not matched to a gene: 5. The CDR3 loop spans 17 amino acids. Here the CDR3 reads CASSRGTGETGANVLTF. CDR3 coding DNA: TGTGCCAGCAGCCGAGGGACAGGGGAAACTGGGGCCAACGTCCTGACTTTC.

The chain is built from TRBV5-6 and TRBJ2-3, with 14 nucleotides matching TRBD2. V gave up 0 bases and J gave up 2 bases; unmatched junction bases: 5. The CDR3 loop spans 18 amino acids. Germline CDR1 SGHDT, CDR2 YYEEEE. DNA of the CDR3: TGTGCCAGCAGCTTGGGGACTAGCGGGGGGTACGTCACAGATACGCAGTATTTT. As protein: CASSLGTSGGYVTDTQYF.

This clonotype has a handful of counts. Here the CDR3 reads CASSQQGMGYGYTF. CDR3 nucleotide sequence: TGTGCCAGCAGTCAACAGGGGATGGGCTATGGCTACACCTTC. The gene calls are TRBV7-2 and TRBJ1-2, with TRBD1 identical over 7 bases. The trim removed 6 bases at V and 4 bases at J, leaving 8 bases unmatched. CDR1 is SGHTA, CDR2 FQGNSA, per germline. CDR3 length equals 14 residues.

The V call is TRBV10-3, the J call TRBJ1-5; a weak D match, TRBD1 (5 bases). V lost 10 bases, J lost 2 bases, and 18 bases lay in between. The CDR3 extends over 15 amino acids. The V gene's germline CDR1 is ENHRY and CDR2 SYGVKD. CDR3 DNA: TGTGCCACCGTAAGAGGGGCAGGCGGCAATCAGCCCCAGCATTTT. The encoded protein is CATVRGAGGNQPQHF.

V and J are TRBV7-2 and TRBJ2-3; 7 bases fit TRBD1. V dropped 4 bases and J dropped 2; count of bases not matched to a gene: 6. The CDR3 sequence is 15 residues long. The germline CDR1 and CDR2 sequences are SGHTA and FQGNSA. The CDR3 region is CASSSTGRLTDTQYF. In DNA, the CDR3 is TGTGCCAGCAGCTCGACAGGGAGACTCACAGATACGCAGTATTTT.